This T cell receptor beta chain is drawn from a study of long-term antiretroviral therapy in people with HIV. This CDR3 region has 18 residues. Per germline, CDR1 LNHDA and CDR2 SQIVND (reference sequence). Trimming shortened V by 2 bases and J by 6 bases, and 23 bases separated the two germline ends. Sequencing used immunoSEQ v3.0 at survey level. Measured with immunoSEQ multiplex PCR; TCRdb has only the in-frame clones, and not every one. The sample lists under 50,000 clones, about 86% occurring once. The rearrangement uses TRBV19 and TRBJ1-5; no reliable D call. This clonotype was sampled from a woman in her late teens or twenties with HIV. The sequences come from unsorted PBMCs, collected just before starting antiretroviral therapy. The CDR3 DNA reads as TGTGCCAGTAGTATACCCCAGCATATGCCCTTTCCCATTCAGCCCCAGCATTTT. Translation gives CASSIPQHMPFPIQPQHF.